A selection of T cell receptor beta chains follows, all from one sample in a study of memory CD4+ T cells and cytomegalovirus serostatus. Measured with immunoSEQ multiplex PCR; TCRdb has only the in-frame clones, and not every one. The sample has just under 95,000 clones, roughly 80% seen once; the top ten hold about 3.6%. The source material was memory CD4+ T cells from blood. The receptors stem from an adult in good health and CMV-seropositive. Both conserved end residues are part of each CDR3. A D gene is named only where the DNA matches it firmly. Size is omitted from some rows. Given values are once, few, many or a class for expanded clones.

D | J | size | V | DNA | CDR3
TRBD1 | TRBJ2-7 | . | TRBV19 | TGTGCCACCAAGCAACGAGGGGGCGCGTATTCCTACGAGCAGTACTTC | CATKQRGGAYSYEQYF
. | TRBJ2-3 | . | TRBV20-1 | TGCAGTGCTGAACAGGGTTTTACGCAGTATTTT | CSAEQGFTQYF
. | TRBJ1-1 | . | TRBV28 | TGTGCCAGCAGTTTATGGATGTCAGGGTACACTGAAGCTTTCTTT | CASSLWMSGYTEAFF
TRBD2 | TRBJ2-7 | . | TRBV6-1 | TGTGCCAGCACCCTAGCGGGAGACGAGCAGTACTTC | CASTLAGDEQYF
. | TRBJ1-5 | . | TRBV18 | TGTGCCAGCTCACCCGCAACGAATCAGCCCCAGCATTTT | CASSPATNQPQHF
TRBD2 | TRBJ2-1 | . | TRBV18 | TGTGCCAGCTCACGTGCGGGAGGGCCGACCAATGAGCAGTTCTTC | CASSRAGGPTNEQFF
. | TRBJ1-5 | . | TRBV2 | TGTGCCAGCAGTGGGGAGGGCCATCAGCCCCAGCATTTT | CASSGEGHQPQHF
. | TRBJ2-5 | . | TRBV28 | TGTGCCAGCACCGCCCCCCTCTCGCCAACAAAGACCCAGTACTTC | CASTAPLSPTKTQYF
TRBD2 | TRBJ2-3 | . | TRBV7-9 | TGTGCCAGCAGCTATCTAGCGGGAGTAACGGATACGCAGTATTTT | CASSYLAGVTDTQYF
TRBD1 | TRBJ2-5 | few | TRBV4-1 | TGCGCCAGCAGCCAAGGCAAAACAGGGGAGAGGTTACAAGAGACCCAGTACTTC | CASSQGKTGERLQETQYF
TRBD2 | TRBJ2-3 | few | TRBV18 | TGTGCCAGCTCACCAGGGCCTAGCGGGAGGGCATCTGATACGCAGTATTTT | CASSPGPSGRASDTQYF
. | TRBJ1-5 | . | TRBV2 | TGTGCCAGCAGTGAAGGTTCGGGCAATCAGCCCCAGCATTTT | CASSEGSGNQPQHF
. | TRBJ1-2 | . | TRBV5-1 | TGCGCCAGCAGCTTCGACCCAAGGATCGGCTACACCTTC | CASSFDPRIGYTF
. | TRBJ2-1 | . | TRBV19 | TGTGCCAGTAGCCCCGCCGGTGGGTCCAATGAGCAGTTCTTC | CASSPAGGSNEQFF
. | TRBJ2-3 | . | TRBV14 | TGTGCCAGCAGCCAAGTCTTAAAAGATACGCAGTATTTT | CASSQVLKDTQYF
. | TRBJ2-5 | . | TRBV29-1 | TGCAGCGTGGAAGGGGTGGAAACGGAGACCCAGTACTTC | CSVEGVETETQYF
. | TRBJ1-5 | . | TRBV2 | TGTGCCAGCAGTGGTGGGACCCGCGGGAGCAATCAGCCCCAGCATTTT | CASSGGTRGSNQPQHF
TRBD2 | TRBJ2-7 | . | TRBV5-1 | TGCGCCAGCAGAACTAGCGGGAACTACGAGCAGTACTTC | CASRTSGNYEQYF
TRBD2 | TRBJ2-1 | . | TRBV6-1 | TGTGCCAGCAGCACAGGGACTAGCTTCAATGAGCAGTTCTTC | CASSTGTSFNEQFF
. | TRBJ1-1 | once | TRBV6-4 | TGTGCCAGCACCCCTGGGGCAGGGGTTTTCACTGAAGCTTTCTTT | CASTPGAGVFTEAFF
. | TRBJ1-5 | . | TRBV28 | TGTGCCAGCAGTCCCCCTTGGACAGCTAATCAGCCCCAGCATTTT | CASSPPWTANQPQHF
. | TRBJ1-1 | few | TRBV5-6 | TGTGCCAGCAGCCCGAAACTACAGGGCGAATGGTTT | CASSPKLQGEWF
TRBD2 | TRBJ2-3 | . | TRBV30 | TGTGCCTGGAGTGTGGGGGGGGATACGCAGTATTTT | CAWSVGGDTQYF
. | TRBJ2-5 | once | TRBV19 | TGTGCCAGTAGTATAGATCGGGGGACGCAACAAGAGACCCAGTACTTC | CASSIDRGTQQETQYF
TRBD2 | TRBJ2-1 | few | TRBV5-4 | TGTGCCAGCAGCTTCCGCGGGAGTTTGGGTGAGCAGTTCTTC | CASSFRGSLGEQFF
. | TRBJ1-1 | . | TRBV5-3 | TGTGCCAGAAGACTATATGTGTGTCAGAACACTGAAGCTTTCTTT | CARRLYVCQNTEAFF
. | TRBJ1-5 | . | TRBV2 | TGTGCCAGCAGAAAGGACAGTAGCAATCAGCCCCAGCATTTT | CASRKDSSNQPQHF
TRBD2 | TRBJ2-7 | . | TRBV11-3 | TGTGCCAGCAGCTTAGTGGCGGGAGTTTCCGAGCAGTACTTC | CASSLVAGVSEQYF
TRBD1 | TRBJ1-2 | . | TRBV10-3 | TGTGCCATCAGGGGACAGGGCGATGGCTACACCTTC | CAIRGQGDGYTF
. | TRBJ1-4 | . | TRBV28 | TGTGCCAGCAGTTTGGCGGCCGCAACTAATGAAAAACTGTTTTTT | CASSLAAATNEKLFF
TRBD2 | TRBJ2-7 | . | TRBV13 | TGTGCCAGCAGCCCCCTCCAGACTAGCGGGAGTTCCTACGAGCAGTACTTC | CASSPLQTSGSSYEQYF
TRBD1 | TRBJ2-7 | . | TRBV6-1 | TGTGCCAGCAGTGAATGGGGACAGACTATATACGAGCAGTACTTC | CASSEWGQTIYEQYF
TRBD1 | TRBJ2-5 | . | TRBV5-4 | TGTGCCAGCAGCTTAAACAGGGGTCAAGAGACCCAGTACTTC | CASSLNRGQETQYF
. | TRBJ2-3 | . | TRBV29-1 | TGCAGCGTTTCTAGTGCGTTCTACGGAAGCACAGATACGCAGTATTTT | CSVSSAFYGSTDTQYF
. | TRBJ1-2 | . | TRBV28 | TGTGCCAGCAGTCGATTACAGGATGGCTACACCTTC | CASSRLQDGYTF
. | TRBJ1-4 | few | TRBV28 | TGTGCCAGCAGTTTATCGGGGGCGAATGAAAAACTGTTTTTT | CASSLSGANEKLFF
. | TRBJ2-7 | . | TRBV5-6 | TGTGCCAGCAGCTTGCCAGGGCCTTACGAGCAGTACTTC | CASSLPGPYEQYF
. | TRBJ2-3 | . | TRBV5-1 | TGCGCCAGCAGCGCCTTAACAGATACGCAGTATTTT | CASSALTDTQYF
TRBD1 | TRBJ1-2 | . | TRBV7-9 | TGTGCCAGCAGCCGACAGGGGGCGCAGGACTATGGCTACACCTTC | CASSRQGAQDYGYTF
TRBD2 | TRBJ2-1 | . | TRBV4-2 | TGTGCCAGCAGCCAAGATTCGGGAGGGGGGAATGAGCAGTTCTTC | CASSQDSGGGNEQFF
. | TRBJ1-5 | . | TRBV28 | TGTGCCAGCAGTTTAATTGATCAGCCCCAGCATTTT | CASSLIDQPQHF
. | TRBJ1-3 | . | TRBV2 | TGTGCCAGCAGTGGAAGTGGATCAAACACCATATATTTT | CASSGSGSNTIYF
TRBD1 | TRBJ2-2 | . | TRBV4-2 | TGTGCCAGCAGCCATAGGGACAGGGTTGACTTTCGCGGACCGTTAGAAGGGGAGCTGTTTTTT | CASSHRDRVDFRGPLEGELFF
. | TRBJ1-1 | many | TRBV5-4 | TGTGCCAGCAGCTTGGGGCAGGGGAGGAATGAAGCTTTCTTT | CASSLGQGRNEAFF
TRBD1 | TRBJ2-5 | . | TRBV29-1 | TGCAGCGTTGAAGACGCAGGGGGCGGAAAGACCCAGTACTTC | CSVEDAGGGKTQYF
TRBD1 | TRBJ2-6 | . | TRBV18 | TGTGCCAGCTCACCCCAGACAGGGTCTGGGGCCAACGTCCTGACTTTC | CASSPQTGSGANVLTF
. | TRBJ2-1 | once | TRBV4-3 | TGCGCCAGCAGCCAAGAGAGGGTCCCTAGGTATGAGCAGTTCTTC | CASSQERVPRYEQFF
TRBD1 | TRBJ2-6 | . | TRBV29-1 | TGCAGCGTTCCGGACAGGCCTGGGGCCAACGTCCTGACTTTC | CSVPDRPGANVLTF
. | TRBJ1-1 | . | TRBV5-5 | TGTGCCAGCAGACCAGGGACGTACTATAGTCCGAACACTGAAGCTTTCTTT | CASRPGTYYSPNTEAFF
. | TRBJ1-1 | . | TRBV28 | TGTGCCAGCAGTCCCCTTTATACTGTTGAAGCTTTCTTT | CASSPLYTVEAFF
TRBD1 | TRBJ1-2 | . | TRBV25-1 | TGTGCCAGCAGTGAACCGGGACAGGCGTACTATGGCTACACCTTC | CASSEPGQAYYGYTF
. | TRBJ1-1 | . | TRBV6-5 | TGTGCCAGCAGTTATAATCTGAACACTGAAGCTTTCTTT | CASSYNLNTEAFF
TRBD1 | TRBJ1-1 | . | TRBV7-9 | TGTGCCAGCAGCTTAGGAGGGGGCGGCGGGAACACTGAAGCTTTCTTT | CASSLGGGGGNTEAFF
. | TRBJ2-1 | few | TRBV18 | TGTGCCAGCTCACCGAGGGGGGATCTCTACAATGAGCAGTTCTTC | CASSPRGDLYNEQFF
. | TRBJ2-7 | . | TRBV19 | TGTGCCAGTAGTATGGGGGACGTAGGCTACGAGCAGTACTTC | CASSMGDVGYEQYF
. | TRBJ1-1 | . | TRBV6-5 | TGTGCCAGCAGCCCCAACCGGGGCACTGAAGCTTTCTTT | CASSPNRGTEAFF